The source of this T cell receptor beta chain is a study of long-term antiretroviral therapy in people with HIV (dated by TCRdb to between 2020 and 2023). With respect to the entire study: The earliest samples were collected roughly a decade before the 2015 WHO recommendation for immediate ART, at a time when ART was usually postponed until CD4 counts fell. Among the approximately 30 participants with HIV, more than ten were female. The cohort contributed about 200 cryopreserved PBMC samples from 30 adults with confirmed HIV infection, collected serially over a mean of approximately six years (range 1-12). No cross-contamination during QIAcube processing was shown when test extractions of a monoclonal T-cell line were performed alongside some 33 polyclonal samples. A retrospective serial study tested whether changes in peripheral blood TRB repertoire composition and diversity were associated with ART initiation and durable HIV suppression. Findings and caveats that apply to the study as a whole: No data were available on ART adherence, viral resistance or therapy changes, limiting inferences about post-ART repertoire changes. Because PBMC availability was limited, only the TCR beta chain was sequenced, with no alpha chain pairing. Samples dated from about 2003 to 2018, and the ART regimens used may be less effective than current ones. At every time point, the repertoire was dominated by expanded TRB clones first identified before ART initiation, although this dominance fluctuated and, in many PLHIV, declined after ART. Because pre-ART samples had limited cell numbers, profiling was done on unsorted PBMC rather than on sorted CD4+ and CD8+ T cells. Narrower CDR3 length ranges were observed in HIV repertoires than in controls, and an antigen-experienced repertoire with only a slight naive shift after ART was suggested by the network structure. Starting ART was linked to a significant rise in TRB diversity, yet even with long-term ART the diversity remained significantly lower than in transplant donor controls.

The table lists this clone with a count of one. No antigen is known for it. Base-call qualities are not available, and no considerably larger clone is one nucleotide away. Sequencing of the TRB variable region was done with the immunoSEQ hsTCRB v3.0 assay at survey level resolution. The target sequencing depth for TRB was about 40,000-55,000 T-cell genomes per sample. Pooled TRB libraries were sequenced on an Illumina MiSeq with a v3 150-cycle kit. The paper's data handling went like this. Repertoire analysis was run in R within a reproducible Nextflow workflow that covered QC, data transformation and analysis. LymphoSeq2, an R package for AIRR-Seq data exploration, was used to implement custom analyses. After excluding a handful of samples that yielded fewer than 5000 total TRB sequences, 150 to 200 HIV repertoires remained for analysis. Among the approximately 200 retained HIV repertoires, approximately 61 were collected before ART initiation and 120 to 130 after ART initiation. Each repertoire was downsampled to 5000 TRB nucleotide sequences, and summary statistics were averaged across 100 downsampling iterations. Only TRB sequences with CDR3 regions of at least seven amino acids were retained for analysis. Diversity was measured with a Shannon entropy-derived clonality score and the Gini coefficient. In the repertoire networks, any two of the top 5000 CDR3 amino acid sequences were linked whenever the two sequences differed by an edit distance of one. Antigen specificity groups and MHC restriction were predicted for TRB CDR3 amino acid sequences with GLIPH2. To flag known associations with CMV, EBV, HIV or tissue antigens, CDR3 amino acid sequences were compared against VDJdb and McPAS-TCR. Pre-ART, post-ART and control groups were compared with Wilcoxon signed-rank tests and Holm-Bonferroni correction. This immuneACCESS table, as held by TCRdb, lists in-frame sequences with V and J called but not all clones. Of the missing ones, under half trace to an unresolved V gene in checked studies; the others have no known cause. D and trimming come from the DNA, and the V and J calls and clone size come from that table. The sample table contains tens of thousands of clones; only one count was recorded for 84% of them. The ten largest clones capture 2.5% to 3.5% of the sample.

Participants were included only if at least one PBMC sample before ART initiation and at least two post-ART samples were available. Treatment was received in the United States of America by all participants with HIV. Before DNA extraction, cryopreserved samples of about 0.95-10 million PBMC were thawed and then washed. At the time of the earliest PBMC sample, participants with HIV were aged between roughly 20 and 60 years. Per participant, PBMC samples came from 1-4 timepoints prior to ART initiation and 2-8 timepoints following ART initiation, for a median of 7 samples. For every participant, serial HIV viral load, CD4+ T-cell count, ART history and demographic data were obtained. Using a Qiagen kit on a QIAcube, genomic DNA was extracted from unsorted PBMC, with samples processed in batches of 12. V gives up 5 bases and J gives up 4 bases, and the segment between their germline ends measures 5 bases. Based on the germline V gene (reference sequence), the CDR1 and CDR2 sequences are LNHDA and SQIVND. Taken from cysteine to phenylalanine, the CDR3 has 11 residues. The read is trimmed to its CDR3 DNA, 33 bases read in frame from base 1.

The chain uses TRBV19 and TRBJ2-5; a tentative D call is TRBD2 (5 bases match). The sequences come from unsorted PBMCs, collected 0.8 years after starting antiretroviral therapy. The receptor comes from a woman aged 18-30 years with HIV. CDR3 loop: CASSAGETQYF. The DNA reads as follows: TGTGCCAGTAGTGCGGGAGAGACCCAGTACTTC.